This entry lists 21 T cell receptor beta chains sequenced from one sample in a study of human T cells and chemical hapten exposure. Time point here: pre-sensitization, week 0. Treatment meaning: therapeutic diphenylcyclopropenone sensitization with weekly scalp DPC. TCRdb redid the calling of the RACE reads with MiXCR, one entry per CDR3 protein. The table lists about 39,000 distinct CDR3 sequences, over 10% of them singletons, with approximately 5.3% in the top ten. This sample comprised whole blood, obtained in connection with sensitization to the hapten diphenylcyclopropenone (DPC). Every receptor here comes from a woman aged 25 to 39 with alopecia areata. Some clones in this sample may be carry-over from other donors' samples.

The V and J genes are TRBV6-1 and TRBJ2-3, with 11 bases aligning to TRBD1. Germline CDR1 and CDR2: MNHNS and SASEGT. The CDR3 loop spans 14 amino acids. The ends lost 6 bases at V and 3 bases at J; junction bases unmatched: 2. CDR3 residues: CASRDRGHTDTQYF. For the CDR3, the DNA is TGTGCCAGCAGGGACAGGGGGCATACAGATACGCAGTATTTT.

This rearrangement joins TRBV11-2 to TRBJ2-5, with TRBD1 matching over 7 bases. The CDR3 totals 14 residues. The germline CDR1 and CDR2 sequences are SGHAT and FQNNGV. V shed 2 bases and J 9 bases; nucleotides not matched to a gene: 9. The CDR3 protein is CASSLSDREGAQYF. As DNA, the CDR3 is TGTGCCAGCAGCTTATCAGACAGGGAAGGGGCCCAGTACTTC.

The sample holds many counts of this clonotype. J is TRBJ2-7 and V is TRBV4-3; no reliable D call. The germline gives CDR1 LGHNA, CDR2 YSLEER. Trimming took off 0 bases at V and 2 bases at J, with 11 bases between the two ends. This CDR3 region has 15 residues. CDR3 sequence: CASSQDSMKAYEQYF. In DNA, the CDR3 is TGCGCCAGCAGCCAAGATTCTATGAAGGCCTACGAGCAGTACTTC.

This clonotype was detected only a few times. The chain combines TRBV6-2 or TRBV6-3 with TRBJ2-7; no reliable D call. V was shortened by 2 bases and J by 4 bases, with 9 bases between the two germline ends. Germline CDR1 MNHEY, CDR2 SVGEGT. This CDR3 spans 13 amino acids. DNA of the CDR3: TGTGCCAGCAGTTACACCACTGGGTACGAGCAGTACTTC. It is translated as CASSYTTGYEQYF.

The sample holds many counts of this clonotype. The CDR3 spells CASSPRGTGNGPQHF. For the CDR3, the DNA is TGTGCCAGCTCACCCAGAGGGACAGGTAACGGGCCCCAGCATTTT. The chain carries TRBV18 and TRBJ1-5, with 8 bases aligning to TRBD1. V gave up 3 bases and J gave up 9 bases; unmatched junction bases: 10. The CDR3 spans 15 residues. CDR1 is KGHSH, CDR2 LQKENI, per germline.

At least ten counts were recorded for this clonotype. This chain links TRBV4-3 with TRBJ2-7, with 8 bases that match TRBD2. Germline CDR1 and CDR2: LGHNA and YSLEER. Unmatched junction bases numbered 1, after V lost 4 bases and J lost 2 bases. The CDR3 totals 13 residues. CDR3 DNA: TGCGCCAGCAGCCCGGGACTAGCCTACGAGCAGTACTTC. Translation gives CASSPGLAYEQYF.

This clonotype was observed at least ten times. The chain is built from TRBV7-2 and TRBJ2-3; 10 nucleotides align to TRBD1. V dropped 6 bases and J dropped 6; count of bases not matched to a gene: 9. The CDR3 totals 15 residues. Germline lookup yields CDR1 SGHTA and CDR2 FQGNSA. The CDR3 DNA is TGTGCCAGCAGTTCACCCGGGACAGGGGTTGATACGCAGTATTTT. It encodes CASSSPGTGVDTQYF.

The rearrangement joins TRBV30 to TRBJ1-5; weak D call: TRBD1 (6 bases). This CDR3 spans 15 amino acids. The V end lost 0 bases, the J end lost 4 bases, and 13 bases lay between the germline ends. Germline-derived CDR1 and CDR2 are GTSNPN and SVGIG (reference sequence). The CDR3 nucleotides read TGTGCCTGGAGTGTAGGCCAGGGGCGGAATCAGCCCCAGCATTTT. This sequence encodes CAWSVGQGRNQPQHF.

This clonotype was recorded many times. This chain links TRBV18 with TRBJ2-5, with 9 bases that match TRBD2. The CDR3 length is 15 residues. Trimming cost V 3 bases and J 1 base; bases outside gene matches: 3. The germline gives CDR1 KGHSH, CDR2 LQKENI. Written as DNA, the CDR3 is TGTGCCAGCTCACCGACTAGCGGAGTCCAAGAGACCCAGTACTTC. Translation: CASSPTSGVQETQYF.

This clonotype occurred a few times. V usage is TRBV19 and J usage is TRBJ2-7; the D is unclear. Germline V gives CDR1 LNHDA, CDR2 SQIVND (reference sequence). This CDR3 spans 14 amino acids. Deletions cut 6 bases from V and 0 bases from J, with 12 bases between. The CDR3 loop is CASRLTASSYEQYF. CDR3 nucleotides: TGTGCCAGTAGGTTGACGGCGAGCTCCTACGAGCAGTACTTC.

This clonotype came up many times. The gene calls are TRBV11-2 and TRBJ2-7; possible D gene TRBD2, 5 bases. Germline lookup yields CDR1 SGHAT and CDR2 FQNNGV. The CDR3 runs 16 residues. Trimming cost V 0 bases and J 10 bases, with 22 bases left between them. CDR3 bases: TGTGCCAGCAGCTTAGAAAGCCCGGCTCTCGGCGGGCGACAGTACTTC. Translated: CASSLESPALGGRQYF. Full variable domain (outside the CDR3, taken from reference TRBV11-2 and TRBJ2-7): EAGVAQSPRYKIIEKRQSVAFWCNPISGHATLYWYQQILGQGPKLLIQFQNNGVVDDSQLPKDRFSAERLKGVDSTLKIQPAKLEDSAVYLCASSLESPALGGRQYFGPGTRLTVT.

V gene TRBV9 combines with J gene TRBJ1-1, with D uncertain. Per the germline V gene, CDR1 is SGDLS and CDR2 is YYNGEE. V was cut by 3 bases and J by 1 base, with 13 bases left in between. The CDR3 is 15 amino acids. CDR3 DNA: TGTGCCAGCAGCGCCCCCACCGGGCCGAACACTGAAGCTTTCTTT. Translated: CASSAPTGPNTEAFF.

This clonotype has at least ten counts. This chain joins TRBV7-9 and TRBJ1-5; TRBD1 might be the D (5 bases). Germline V gene lookup returns CDR1 SEHNR and CDR2 FQNEAQ (reference sequence). The CDR3 length is 15 residues. Trimming left V 6 bases short and J 5 bases short, with 17 bases between. CDR3 coding DNA: TGTGCCAGCAGTCCGGGGGGTCTGGGACATCAGCCCCAGCATTTT. Translated, it gives CASSPGGLGHQPQHF.

This clonotype was detected only a few times. The rearrangement links TRBV6-5 to TRBJ2-1; no definite D call. From germline, CDR1 is MNHEY and CDR2 SVGAGI. The V end was cut by 5 bases, the J end by 2 bases, with 7 bases between. The CDR3 is 13 residues long. CDR3 DNA: TGTGCCAGCAGTAAAATTACCTACAATGAGCAGTTCTTC. As protein: CASSKITYNEQFF.

Only a few counts were recorded for this clonotype. At one boundary the junction diverges from the germline segment, which might be a read error. The J gene is TRBJ1-6, the V gene TRBV18, with 8 bases that match TRBD1. CDR1 is KGHSH, CDR2 LQKENI, per germline. The CDR3 length is 14 residues. The CDR3 is CANSKTGERSPLHF. The CDR3 DNA is TGTGCCAACTCAAAGACAGGGGAGAGGTCACCCCTCCACTTT.

In DNA, the CDR3 is TGCAGCGTTGTGGGGGGGAAGCGGGCAACCTACGAGCAGTACTTC. Its translation: CSVVGGKRATYEQYF. V usage is TRBV29-1 and J usage is TRBJ2-7, with 7 bases matching TRBD2. Unmatched junction bases numbered 11, after V lost 4 bases and J lost 2 bases. Germline values: CDR1 SQVTM, CDR2 ANQGSEA. The CDR3 has 15 amino acids.

This chain uses TRBV6-2 or TRBV6-3 with TRBJ2-2, with no clear D. Trimming cost V 7 bases and J 3 bases, with 9 bases left between them. This CDR3 has 13 amino acids. CDR1 is MNHEY and CDR2 is SVGEGT in the germline V gene. The CDR3 coding sequence is TGTGCCAGCACCAATAGATACACCGGGGAGCTGTTTTTT. Its translation is CASTNRYTGELFF.

This chain links TRBV5-1 with TRBJ2-1; D is possibly TRBD2 (6 bases). Between the trimmed V and J ends, which lost 4 bases and 0 bases, there was a span of 11 bases. Germline V gives CDR1 SGHRS, CDR2 YFSETQ. The CDR3 is made up of 15 amino acids. CDR3 loop: CASSPSADSYNEQFF. The CDR3 DNA follows: TGCGCCAGCAGCCCTAGCGCCGACTCCTACAATGAGCAGTTCTTC.

V is TRBV12-3 or TRBV12-4 and J is TRBJ2-1; D gene unclear. V dropped 6 bases and J dropped 0 bases, with 18 bases sitting between them. The CDR3 loop spans 17 amino acids. This chain's CDR3 is CASRPSGRPSSYNEQFF. CDR3 sequence (DNA): TGTGCCAGCAGGCCATCAGGACGACCCAGCTCCTACAATGAGCAGTTCTTC.

Comment on this clonotype: This sequence may be a read error, since a much larger clone differs from it by one base. The V and J genes are TRBV28 and TRBJ1-2; D call uncertain. The CDR3 extends over 15 amino acids. The V gene's germline CDR1 is MDHEN and CDR2 SYDVKM. CDR3 protein: CTSSSRDTTVNGYTF. The CDR3 bases are TGTACCAGCAGTTCTCGCGACACAACCGTTAATGGCTACACCTTC.

This clonotype is deemed medium-sized (0.01 to 0.1%). The genes are TRBV24-1 and TRBJ2-1; 13 bases map to TRBD2. In germline, CDR1 is KGHDR, CDR2 SFDVKD. The CDR3 has 16 amino acids. J was trimmed by 6 bases and V by 2 bases; bases with no gene match: 3. Here the CDR3 DNA reads TGTGCCACCAGTGATTCGGGGACTAGCGGGGCCAATGAGCAGTTCTTC. It is translated as CATSDSGTSGANEQFF.